These 27 T cell receptor beta chains share one sample of origin, sequenced in a study of spatial heterogeneity in lung cancer (dated by TCRdb to the late 2010s). Preparation of the library involved 5' RACE. Sequencing was performed on a NextSeq 500. TCRdb reanalyzed the raw reads on its own, using fastp at Q25 for trimming and MiXCR for clone calling, and kept in-frame beta chains. Merged by CDR3 protein, the rows form single entries marked with the most common genes and DNA. The sample table holds 75,000 or so distinct CDR3 sequences, of which about 8.5% were seen once. The ten largest clones take up 6.8% of the sample. This specimen's time point label, interpreted: sample taken at primary tumor resection. Sequencing used PBMCs, obtained at surgery. These receptors originate from a male donor with early-stage non-small cell lung cancer.

This clonotype was detected many times. The chain carries TRBV2 and TRBJ1-2; D is undetermined. V gave up 5 bases and J gave up 4 bases, with 11 bases separating them. Per the germline V gene, CDR1 is SNHLY and CDR2 is FYNNEI. The CDR3 has 13 amino acids. The CDR3 loop reads CASSIVTGYGYTF. As DNA, the CDR3 is TGTGCCAGCAGTATCGTGACTGGCTATGGCTACACCTTC. Drawing the rest from reference TRBV2 and TRBJ1-2, the complete variable domain is EPEVTQTPSHQVTQMGQEVILRCVPISNHLYFYWYRQILGQKVEFLVSFYNNEISEKSEIFDDQFSVERPDGSNFTLKIRSTKLEDSAMYFCASSIVTGYGYTFGSGTRLTVV.

V gene TRBV5-4 combines with J gene TRBJ1-1; a weak D match, TRBD1 (5 bases). Trimming cost V 3 bases and J 7 bases, with 22 bases left between them. Germline CDR1 SGHNT, CDR2 YYREEE (reference sequence). This CDR3 contains 16 residues. The CDR3 spells CASSSDGAAGNSEAFF. DNA of the CDR3: TGTGCCAGCAGCTCCGATGGCGCGGCAGGGAATAGTGAAGCTTTCTTT.

This clonotype came up a few times. The chain combines TRBV5-5 with TRBJ2-2; a possible D gene is TRBD1 (6 bases). The germline gives CDR1 SGHKS, CDR2 YYEKEE (reference sequence). V was shortened by 3 bases and J by 1 base, with 7 bases between the two germline ends. The CDR3 sequence is 14 residues long. The CDR3 reads CASSSRGNTGELFF. CDR3 sequence (DNA): TGTGCCAGCAGCTCCAGGGGGAACACCGGGGAGCTGTTTTTT.

This clonotype was recorded many times. The chain joins TRBV6-1 to TRBJ2-7; TRBD2 aligns across 8 bases. J was trimmed by 2 bases and V by 6 bases; bases with no gene match: 9. The CDR3 spans 15 residues. Per germline, CDR1 MNHNS and CDR2 SASEGT. The CDR3 protein is CASRSKREKPYEQYF. CDR3 nucleotide sequence: TGTGCCAGCAGATCTAAGCGGGAGAAGCCCTACGAGCAGTACTTC.

This clonotype was counted many times. This sequence joins TRBV30 and TRBJ2-7, with D possibly being TRBD2 (5 bases). The CDR3 runs 12 residues. V was cut by 0 bases and J by 6 bases, with 9 bases left in between. Germline V gives CDR1 GTSNPN, CDR2 SVGIG (reference sequence). The CDR3 DNA reads as TGTGCCTGGAGTGTACTTGGAGGCGAGCAGTACTTC. Translated, it gives CAWSVLGGEQYF. Drawing the rest from reference TRBV30 and TRBJ2-7, the complete variable domain is SQTIHQWPATLVQPVGSPLSLECTVEGTSNPNLYWYRQAAGRGLQLLFYSVGIGQISSEVPQNLSASRPQDRQFILSSKKLLLSDSGFYLCAWSVLGGEQYFGPGTRLTVT.

Ten or more counts support this clonotype. The DNA for the CDR3 is TGCAGCGCCGAAAGGGCAGGATCACACTACGGCACTGAAGCTTTCTTT. Translation gives CSAERAGSHYGTEAFF. This chain links TRBV29-1 with TRBJ1-1; D is unresolved. V was cut by 7 bases and J by 4 bases, with 25 bases left in between. Germline values: CDR1 SQVTM, CDR2 ANQGSEA. The CDR3 has 16 amino acids.

This clonotype turned up a few times. This chain links TRBV6-1 with TRBJ1-5, with TRBD1 identical over 7 bases. V was pared by 3 bases and J by 5 bases, with 4 bases of the junction left unmatched. From germline, CDR1 is MNHNS and CDR2 SASEGT. The CDR3 is made up of 14 amino acids. CDR3 protein: CASSDTGAYQPQHF. The CDR3 DNA follows: TGTGCCAGCAGTGACACAGGGGCATATCAGCCCCAGCATTTT.

The table lists this clonotype with many counts. The rearrangement uses TRBV4-3 and TRBJ1-1, with a weak D call TRBD1 (5 bases). Germline V gives CDR1 LGHNA, CDR2 YSLEER. V gave up 0 bases and J gave up 0 bases, with 11 bases separating them. This CDR3 has 16 amino acids. The CDR3 here is CASSQDRSGMNTEAFF. CDR3 bases: TGCGCCAGCAGCCAAGATCGATCAGGGATGAACACTGAAGCTTTCTTT.

This clonotype showed up many times. This chain links TRBV5-1 with TRBJ2-5; D might be TRBD2 (6 bases). This CDR3 has 14 amino acids. CDR1 and CDR2 (germline): SGHRS, YFSETQ. V gave up 2 bases and J gave up 4 bases, with 12 bases separating them. CDR3 residues: CASSFEMGGETQYF. CDR3 in DNA: TGCGCCAGCAGCTTTGAGATGGGAGGAGAGACCCAGTACTTC.

This clonotype was observed a handful of times. The chain carries TRBV12-3 or TRBV12-4 and TRBJ1-1; the D is unclear. V lost 3 bases, J lost 0 bases, and 8 bases lay in between. The CDR3 totals 14 residues. The CDR3 DNA sequence: TGTGCCAGCAGTTTTGGCGGGATGAACACTGAAGCTTTCTTT. Protein sequence: CASSFGGMNTEAFF.

This clonotype was observed a handful of times. This sequence joins TRBV10-3 and TRBJ1-2, with a weak D call TRBD1 (6 bases). V lost 4 bases and J 4 bases, leaving 16 bases between the germline ends. CDR3 length equals 15 residues. Germline CDR1 ENHRY, CDR2 SYGVKD. The CDR3 protein is CAISAPGQSAYGYTF. CDR3 sequence (DNA): TGTGCCATCAGTGCCCCTGGACAGTCTGCCTATGGCTACACCTTC.

This clonotype was detected only a few times. This chain links TRBV12-3 or TRBV12-4 with TRBJ1-3; D may be TRBD1 (5 bases). The CDR3 is 15 residues long. Between the trimmed V and J ends, which lost 6 bases and 3 bases, there was a span of 15 bases. The DNA of the CDR3 is TGTGCCAGCAGACTGGGGGGTACTGGTGGAAACACCATATATTTT. Translated, it gives CASRLGGTGGNTIYF.

The V and J genes are TRBV5-1 and TRBJ1-1, with D possibly TRBD1 on 5 matching bases. CDR3 length: 14 amino acids. The V end was cut by 0 bases, the J end by 7 bases, with 13 bases between. Germline V lookup: CDR1 SGHRS, CDR2 YFSETQ. The CDR3 is CASSLAGGTLEAFF. The CDR3 nucleotides are TGCGCCAGCAGCTTGGCCGGGGGGACCCTTGAAGCTTTCTTT.

There are many counts of this clonotype. The chain couples TRBV6-2 or TRBV6-3 to TRBJ1-5; D is unresolved. Germline V gene data show CDR1 as MNHEY and CDR2 as SVGEGT. CDR3 length equals 14 residues. V lost 2 bases and J lost 1, with 6 bases in between. CDR3 DNA sequence: TGTGCCAGCAGTTACGCGGGGAGCAATCAGCCCCAGCATTTT. As protein: CASSYAGSNQPQHF.

Of note for this clonotype: The junction differs from germline at one of its ends, possibly a read error. The V call is TRBV7-7, the J call TRBJ2-7; D gene uncertain. The CDR3 contains 13 residues. Germline loops: CDR1 SSHAT, CDR2 FNYEAQ (reference sequence). Here the CDR3 DNA reads TGTGCTAGCAGCACTATCCCCTTGTCCGAGCAGTACTTC. Translated: CASSTIPLSEQYF.

There are a few counts of this clonotype. The rearrangement links TRBV12-3 or TRBV12-4 to TRBJ2-7; 11 bases map to TRBD2. This CDR3 contains 17 residues. Trimming at V came to 3 bases and at J to 0 bases, leaving 7 bases not matched to a gene. For the CDR3, the DNA is TGTGCCAGCAGTTTTCCCCAACTAGCGGGGGCCTCCTACGAGCAGTACTTC. This gives the protein CASSFPQLAGASYEQYF.

This clonotype came up many times. This rearrangement joins TRBV6-1 to TRBJ2-1; D could derive from TRBD1 or TRBD2 (5 bases each). The CDR3 is 14 residues long. Germline CDR1 and CDR2: MNHNS and SASEGT. Trimming removed 4 bases at V and 9 bases at J, with 16 bases between. The CDR3 here is CASSVPRDRSEQFF. In nucleotides, the CDR3 is TGTGCCAGCAGTGTTCCCCGGGACCGGAGTGAGCAGTTCTTC.

The table lists this clonotype with a few counts. This chain links TRBV20-1 with TRBJ1-1, with 8 bases matching TRBD1. V dropped 2 bases and J dropped 1; count of bases not matched to a gene: 0. The CDR3 has 13 amino acids. The germline V gene has CDR1 DFQATT and CDR2 SNEGSKA (reference sequence). The CDR3 sequence is CSARQGANTEAFF. CDR3 sequence (DNA): TGCAGTGCTAGACAGGGGGCGAACACTGAAGCTTTCTTT.

This clonotype was detected a few times. The gene calls are TRBV6-1 and TRBJ1-4; tentative D call: TRBD1 (6 bases). With 7 bases removed from V and 0 bases from J, the gap between germline ends came to 9 bases. Looked up from germline, CDR1 is MNHNS and CDR2 is SASEGT. CDR3 length: 14 residues. The CDR3 DNA follows: TGTGCCAGCAACAGGGAGGCAACTAATGAAAAACTGTTTTTT. As protein: CASNREATNEKLFF.

This clonotype came up many times. The chain combines TRBV7-9 with TRBJ1-1, with D unresolved. The CDR3 is 13 residues long. The ends were cut back, 5 bases at V and 0 bases at J, with 7 bases in the middle. Germline CDR1 reads SEHNR; CDR2 reads FQNEAQ (reference sequence). The CDR3 DNA follows: TGTGCCAGCAGCGAAACAGTGAACACTGAAGCTTTCTTT. The encoded protein is CASSETVNTEAFF. The variable domain in full, with the rest retrieved from reference TRBV7-9 and TRBJ1-1, is DTGVSQNPRHKITKRGQNVTFRCDPISEHNRLYWYRQTLGQGPEFLTYFQNEAQLEKSRLLSDRFSAERPKGSFSTLEIQRTEQGDSAMYLCASSETVNTEAFFGQGTRLTVV.

V and J are TRBV19 and TRBJ2-1; TRBD2 agrees at 7 bases. The CDR3 covers 15 residues. Germline V gene data show CDR1 as LNHDA and CDR2 as SQIVND (reference sequence). The ends lost 1 base at V and 6 bases at J; junction bases unmatched: 6. In DNA, the CDR3 is TGTGCCAGTAGTATAGTTAGCGGGCCTTTCAATGAGCAGTTCTTC. The encoded protein is CASSIVSGPFNEQFF. The full variable domain, rest sourced from reference TRBV19 and TRBJ2-1, is DGGITQSPKYLFRKEGQNVTLSCEQNLNHDAMYWYRQDPGQGLRLIYYSQIVNDFQKGDIAEGYSVSREKKESFPLTVTSAQKNPTAFYLCASSIVSGPFNEQFFGPGTRLTVL.

This clonotype was detected many times. This chain uses TRBV7-2 with TRBJ1-1, with D possibly matching TRBD1 (5 bases). This CDR3 region has 14 residues. Germline CDR1 reads SGHTA; CDR2 reads FQGNSA. V was clipped by 3 bases and J by 1 base, with 9 bases between them. In nucleotides, the CDR3 is TGTGCCAGCAGCTTCCCTGGACAGAACACTGAAGCTTTCTTT. This translates into CASSFPGQNTEAFF.

Many counts were recorded for this clonotype. V is TRBV5-1 and J is TRBJ2-2; D is ambiguous. The germline V gene encodes CDR1 SGHRS and CDR2 YFSETQ. V was trimmed by 0 bases and J by 4 bases, leaving 7 bases between them. The CDR3 consists of 14 residues. The CDR3 DNA reads as TGCGCCAGCAGCTTGGGTATTGCCACCGGGGAGCTGTTTTTT. It encodes CASSLGIATGELFF.

This clonotype was counted a few times. V is TRBV12-5 and J is TRBJ2-3; D possibly uses TRBD1 or TRBD2 (6 bases each). CDR3 size: 18 residues. V lost 7 bases and J 2 bases, leaving 25 bases between the germline ends. Germline V gene lookup returns CDR1 LGHNT and CDR2 FRNRAP. The CDR3 DNA reads TGTGCTAGTGCCCGTTCGGGGGCCGCAGGGATTACCACAGATACGCAGTATTTT. Translating it yields CASARSGAAGITTDTQYF.

The gene calls are TRBV30 and TRBJ1-4; D unresolved. Germline-derived CDR1 and CDR2 are GTSNPN and SVGIG (reference sequence). Trimming removed 1 base at V and 4 bases at J, with 7 bases between. The CDR3 contains 13 residues. The CDR3 coding sequence is TGTGCCTGGAGTGAACTGTTTAATGAAAAACTGTTTTTT. Translated, it gives CAWSELFNEKLFF.

This clonotype has just one count. The chain recombines TRBV3-1 with TRBJ2-3, with D possibly being TRBD2 (6 bases). Trimming left V 4 bases short and J 1 base short, with 15 bases between. The CDR3 length is 16 residues. In germline, CDR1 is LGHDT, CDR2 YNNKEL (reference sequence). CDR3: CASSPDLDYRTDTQYF. CDR3 sequence (DNA): TGTGCCAGCAGCCCGGACCTGGACTACCGCACAGATACGCAGTATTTT.

The chain employs TRBV6-2 or TRBV6-3 and TRBJ2-3; tentative D call: TRBD1 (5 bases). The CDR3 is 13 amino acids. V was trimmed by 6 bases and J by 2 bases, leaving 9 bases between them. Germline CDR1 MNHEY, CDR2 SVGEGT. CDR3 in amino acids: CASSPDTTDTQYF. The CDR3 coding sequence is TGTGCCAGCAGCCCGGACACCACAGATACGCAGTATTTT.